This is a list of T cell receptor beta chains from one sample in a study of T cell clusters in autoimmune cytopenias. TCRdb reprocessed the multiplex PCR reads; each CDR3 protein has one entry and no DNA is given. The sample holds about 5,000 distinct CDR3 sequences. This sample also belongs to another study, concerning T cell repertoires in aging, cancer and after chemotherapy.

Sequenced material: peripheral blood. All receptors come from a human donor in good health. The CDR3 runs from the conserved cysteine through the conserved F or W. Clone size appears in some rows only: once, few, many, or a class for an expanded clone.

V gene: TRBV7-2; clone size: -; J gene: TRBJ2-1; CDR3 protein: CASRRTSGSRNEQFF
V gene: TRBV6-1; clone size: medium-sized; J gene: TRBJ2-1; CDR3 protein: CASSYLGAEQFF
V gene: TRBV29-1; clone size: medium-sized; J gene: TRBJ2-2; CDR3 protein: CSVGGQIGGNTGELFF
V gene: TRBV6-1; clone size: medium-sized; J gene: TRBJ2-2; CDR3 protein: CASSVGRLDLTGELFF
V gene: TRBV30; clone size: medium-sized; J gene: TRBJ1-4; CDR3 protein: CAWRTGTGHQGEKLFF
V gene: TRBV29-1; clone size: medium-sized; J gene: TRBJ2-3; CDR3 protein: CSVDRFPDTQYF
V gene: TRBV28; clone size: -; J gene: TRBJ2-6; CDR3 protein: CASSSGTGVSGANVLTF
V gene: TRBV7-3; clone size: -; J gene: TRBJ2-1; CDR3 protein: CASSLDFNEQFF
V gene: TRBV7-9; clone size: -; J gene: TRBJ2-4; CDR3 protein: CASSLADNIQYF
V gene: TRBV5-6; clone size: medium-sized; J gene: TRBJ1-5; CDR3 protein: CASSLSSSNQPQHF
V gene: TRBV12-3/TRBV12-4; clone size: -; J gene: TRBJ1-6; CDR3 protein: CASSLGGLSPLHF
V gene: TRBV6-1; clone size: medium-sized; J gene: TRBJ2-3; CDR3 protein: CASSERGTDTQYF
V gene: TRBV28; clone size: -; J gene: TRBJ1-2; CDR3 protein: CASSPWTGTDYGYTF
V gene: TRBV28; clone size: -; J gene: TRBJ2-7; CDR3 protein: CASSPQDYEQYF
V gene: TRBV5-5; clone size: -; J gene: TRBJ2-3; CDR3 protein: CASSLGSGGRGNTDTQYF
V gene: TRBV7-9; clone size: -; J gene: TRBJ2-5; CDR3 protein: CASSPFTSGSQETQYF
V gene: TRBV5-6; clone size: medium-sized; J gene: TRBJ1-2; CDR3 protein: CASSLLEGANYGYTF
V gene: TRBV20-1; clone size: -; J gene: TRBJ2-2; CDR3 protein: CSARPGTPGELFF
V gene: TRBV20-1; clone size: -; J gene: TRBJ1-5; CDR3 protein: CSAPELGNQPQHF
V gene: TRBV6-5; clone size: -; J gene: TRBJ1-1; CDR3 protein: CASSYSGQRLSNTEAFF
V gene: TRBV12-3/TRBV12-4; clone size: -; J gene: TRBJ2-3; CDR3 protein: CASSLKATGGTDTQYF
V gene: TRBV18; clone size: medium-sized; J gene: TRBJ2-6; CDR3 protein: CASSFRDRTSSGANVLTF
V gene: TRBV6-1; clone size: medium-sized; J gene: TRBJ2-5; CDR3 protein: CASSGSWGVRLQETQYF
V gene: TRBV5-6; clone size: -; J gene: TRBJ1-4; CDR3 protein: CASSLWQGAEKLFF
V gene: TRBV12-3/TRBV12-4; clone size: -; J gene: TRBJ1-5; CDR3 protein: CASSLGGTSNQPQHF
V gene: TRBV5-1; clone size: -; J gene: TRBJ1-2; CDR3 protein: CASSLGGDRSEGYTF
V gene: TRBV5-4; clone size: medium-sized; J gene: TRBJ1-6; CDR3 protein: CASSPGQGLSSYNSPLHF
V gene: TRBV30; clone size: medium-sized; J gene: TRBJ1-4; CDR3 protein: CAWSPGIGNEKLFF
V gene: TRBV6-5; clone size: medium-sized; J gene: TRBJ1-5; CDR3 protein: CASSPWTGGSNQPQHF
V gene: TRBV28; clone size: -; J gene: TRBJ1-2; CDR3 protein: CASSPETNYGYTF
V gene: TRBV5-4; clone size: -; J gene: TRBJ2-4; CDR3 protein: CASSRLEADIQYF
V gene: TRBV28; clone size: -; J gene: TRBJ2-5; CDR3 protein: CASSLPWRGQGVETQYF
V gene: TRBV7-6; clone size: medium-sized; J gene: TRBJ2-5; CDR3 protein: CASSPRGGLVETQYF
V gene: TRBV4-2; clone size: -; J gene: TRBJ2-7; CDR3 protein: CASSQEGGRSSSYEQYF
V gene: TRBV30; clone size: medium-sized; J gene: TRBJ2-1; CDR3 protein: CAWTSFYNEQFF
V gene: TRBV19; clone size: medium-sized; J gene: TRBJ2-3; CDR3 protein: CASSISPASTDTQYF
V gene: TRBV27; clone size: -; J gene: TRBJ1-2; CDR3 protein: CASGFGASANYGYTF
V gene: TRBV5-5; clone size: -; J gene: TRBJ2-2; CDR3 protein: CASSRALTGELFF
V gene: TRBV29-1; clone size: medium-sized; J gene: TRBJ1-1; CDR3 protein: CSVERVQNTEAFF
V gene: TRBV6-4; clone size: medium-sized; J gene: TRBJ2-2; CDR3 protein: CASSENEVDTGELFF
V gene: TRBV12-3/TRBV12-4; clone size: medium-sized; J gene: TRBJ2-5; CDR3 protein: CASSTTSGSKGETQYF
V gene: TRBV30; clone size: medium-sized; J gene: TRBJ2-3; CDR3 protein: CAWSKNLAQNTQYF
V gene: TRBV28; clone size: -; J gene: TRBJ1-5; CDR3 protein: CASSFSMGGSQPQHF
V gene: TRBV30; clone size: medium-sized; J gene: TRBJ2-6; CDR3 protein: CAWNEGGGANVLTF
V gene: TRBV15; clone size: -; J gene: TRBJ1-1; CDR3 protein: CATSRKGGNTEAFF
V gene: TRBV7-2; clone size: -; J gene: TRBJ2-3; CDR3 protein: CASSLQGPDTQYF
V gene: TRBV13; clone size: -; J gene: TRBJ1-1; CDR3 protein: CASSYFEENTEAFF
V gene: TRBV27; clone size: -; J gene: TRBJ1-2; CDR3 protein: CASRRGQTYRYTF
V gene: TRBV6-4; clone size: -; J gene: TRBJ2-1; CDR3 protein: CASSSGGAPSEQFF
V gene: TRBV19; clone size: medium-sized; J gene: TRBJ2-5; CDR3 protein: CASKLAPSETQYF
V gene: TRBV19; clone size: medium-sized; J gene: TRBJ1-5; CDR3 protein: CASSLILTGRGNQPQHF
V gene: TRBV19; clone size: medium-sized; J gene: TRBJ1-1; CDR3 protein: CASSWAQGNTEAFF
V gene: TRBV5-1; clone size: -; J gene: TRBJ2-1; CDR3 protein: CASSLGRQGPYNEQFF
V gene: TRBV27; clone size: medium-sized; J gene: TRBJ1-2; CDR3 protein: CASSFRAGSTANYGYTF
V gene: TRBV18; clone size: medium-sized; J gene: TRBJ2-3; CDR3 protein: CASSPWDLGASGTQYF
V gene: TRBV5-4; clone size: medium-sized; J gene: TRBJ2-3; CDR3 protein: CASSLGLAGADTQYF
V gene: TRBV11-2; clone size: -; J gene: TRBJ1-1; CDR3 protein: CALRDSQNTEAFF
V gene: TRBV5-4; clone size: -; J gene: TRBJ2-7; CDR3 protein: CASSLVRERSEQYF
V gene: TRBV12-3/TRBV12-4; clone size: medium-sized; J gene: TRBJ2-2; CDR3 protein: CASSYSQGATGELFF
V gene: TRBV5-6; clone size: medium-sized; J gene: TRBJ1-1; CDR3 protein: CASSLNTEAFF